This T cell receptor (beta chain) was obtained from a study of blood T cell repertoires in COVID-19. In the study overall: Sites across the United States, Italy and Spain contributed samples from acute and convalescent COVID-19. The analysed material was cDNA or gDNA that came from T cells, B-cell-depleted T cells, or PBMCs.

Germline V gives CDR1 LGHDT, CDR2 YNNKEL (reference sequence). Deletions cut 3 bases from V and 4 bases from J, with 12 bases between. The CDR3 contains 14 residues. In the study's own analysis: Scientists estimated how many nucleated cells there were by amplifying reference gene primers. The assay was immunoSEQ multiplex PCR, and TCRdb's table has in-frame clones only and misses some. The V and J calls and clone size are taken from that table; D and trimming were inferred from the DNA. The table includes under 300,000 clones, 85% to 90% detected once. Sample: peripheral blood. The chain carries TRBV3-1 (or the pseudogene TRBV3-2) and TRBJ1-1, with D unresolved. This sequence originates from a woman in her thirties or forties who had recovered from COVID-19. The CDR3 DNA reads TGTGCCAGCAGCCAGGGCCGGGGTAGCACTGAAGCTTTCTTT. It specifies CASSQGRGSTEAFF.